This T cell receptor (beta chain) comes out of a study of cytomegalovirus exposure and HLA in healthy donors. General study points: As a later analysis revealed, the rate of TCR association differed by HLA locus, with DRB1 most and HLA-C fewest. A missense variant in DCLRE1C was later tied to TCR beta V- and J-gene trimming.

Germline CDR1 is SEHNR and CDR2 is FQNEAQ (reference sequence). The trim removed 5 bases at V and 4 bases at J, leaving 6 bases unmatched. This CDR3 contains 14 residues. Healthy bone marrow donors made up the donor group. The PCR ran on 60 Vbeta and 13 Jbeta primers. This table comes from immunoSEQ multiplex PCR, and its TCRdb copy is limited to in-frame clones, with some not included. The data show fewer than 200,000 clones, around 74% seen once. As regards this clone: Its antigen is not known.

The chain is built from TRBV7-9 and TRBJ1-2; 8 bases fit TRBD1. The receptor comes from a female donor in good health and CMV-seronegative. The specimen sequenced was PBMCs. The CDR3 here is CASSPGGDFYGYTF. CDR3 coding DNA: TGTGCCAGCAGCCCAGGGGGCGATTTCTATGGCTACACCTTC. The variable domain in full, completed from reference TRBV7-9 and TRBJ1-2, reads DTGVSQNPRHKITKRGQNVTFRCDPISEHNRLYWYRQTLGQGPEFLTYFQNEAQLEKSRLLSDRFSAERPKGSFSTLEIQRTEQGDSAMYLCASSPGGDFYGYTFGSGTRLTVV.